This T cell receptor (beta chain) was obtained from a study of OX40 agonist ivuxolimab in advanced cancers. Trimming shortened V by 4 bases and J by 5 bases, and 18 bases separated the two germline ends. Germline CDR1 and CDR2: MGHRA and YSYEKL. The CDR3 is 15 residues long. Patients were excluded for autoimmune disease history or systemic immunosuppression. General study points: It was not determined which antigens were specifically recognized by the peripheral T cells that had undergone clonal expansion. The study found that CD8+ T cells averaged more expanded clones than CD4+.

With regard to this clone: As yet, its antigen is unknown.

Only in-frame clones appear in the TCRdb table, and some are missing; sequencing was by immunoSEQ multiplex PCR. The sample holds approximately 19,000 clones, around three quarters seen once. The sequences come from CD4+ or CD8+ T cells sorted from blood, collected in a trial of the OX40 agonist ivuxolimab. The sequence derives from an adult with an advanced solid tumor such as melanoma, head and neck, liver or kidney cancer. The V and J genes are TRBV4-1 and TRBJ2-7; perhaps TRBD1 as D (6 bases). The CDR3 bases are TGCGCCAGCAGCCCGCTCCCGGGACAAGGCCACGAGCAGTACTTC. Translated: CASSPLPGQGHEQYF.